The present T cell receptor (beta chain) was sequenced within a study of CD8 T cells in ankylosing spondylitis. Per the germline V gene, CDR1 is DFQATT and CDR2 is SNEGSKA (reference sequence). The CDR3 runs to 11 residues. Trimming removed 3 bases from V and 6 bases from J, with 8 bases in between. The sample holds many counts of this clonotype. Each CDR3 protein gets one entry after TCRdb re-called the 5' RACE reads with MiXCR. The profile shows roughly 250,000 distinct CDR3 sequences, under 12% of them singletons. The specimen was blood, either unsorted or a sorted T cell fraction (not recorded which). The TCR was taken from a male donor with ankylosing spondylitis or in good health (not recorded which). The rearrangement joins TRBV20-1 to TRBJ1-2, with D uncertain. CDR3 DNA: TGCAGTGCTAGTGACGGGGATGGCTACACCTTC. Amino acid sequence: CSASDGDGYTF.